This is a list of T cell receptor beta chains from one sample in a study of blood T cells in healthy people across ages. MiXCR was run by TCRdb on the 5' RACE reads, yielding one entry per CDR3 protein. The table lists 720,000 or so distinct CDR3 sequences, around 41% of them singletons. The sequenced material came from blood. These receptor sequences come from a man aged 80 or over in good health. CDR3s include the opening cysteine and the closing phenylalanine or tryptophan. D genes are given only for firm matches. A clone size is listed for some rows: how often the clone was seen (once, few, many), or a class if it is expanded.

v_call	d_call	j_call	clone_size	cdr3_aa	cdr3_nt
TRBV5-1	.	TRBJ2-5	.	CASSLRRASRGETQYF	TGCGCCAGCAGCTTGAGGAGGGCATCCAGAGGGGAGACCCAGTACTTC
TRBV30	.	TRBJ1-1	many	CAWSRTVRGTEAFF	TGTGCCTGGAGTAGGACTGTACGGGGGACTGAAGCTTTCTTT
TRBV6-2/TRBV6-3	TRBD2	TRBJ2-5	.	CASTGLAGGRLGQETQYF	TGTGCCAGCACCGGACTAGCGGGAGGGAGACTTGGCCAAGAGACCCAGTACTTC
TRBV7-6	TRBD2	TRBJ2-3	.	CASSVTSGGLTDTQYF	TGTGCCAGCAGCGTGACTAGCGGGGGACTCACAGATACGCAGTATTTT
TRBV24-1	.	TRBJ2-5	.	CATSDLSSSETQYF	TGTGCCACCAGTGATCTTAGTAGCTCGGAGACCCAGTACTTC
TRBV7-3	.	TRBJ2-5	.	CASSVTMGQTQYF	TGTGCCAGCAGCGTAACAATGGGTCAGACCCAGTACTTC
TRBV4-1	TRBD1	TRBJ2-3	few	CASSQTGYDTDTQYF	TGCGCCAGCAGCCAGACAGGGTACGACACAGATACGCAGTATTTT
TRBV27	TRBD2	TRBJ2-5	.	CASSLMGTSGRWETQYF	TGTGCCAGCAGTCTCATGGGGACTAGCGGGAGGTGGGAGACCCAGTACTTC
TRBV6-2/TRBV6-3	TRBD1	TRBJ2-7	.	CASSPQGAGRYEQYF	TGTGCCAGCAGTCCTCAGGGGGCGGGGCGCTACGAGCAGTACTTC
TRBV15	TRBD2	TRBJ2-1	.	CATSAGGPYNEQFF	TGTGCCACCAGTGCGGGGGGACCCTACAATGAGCAGTTCTTC
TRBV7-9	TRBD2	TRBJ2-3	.	CASSLDASGGMADTQYF	TGTGCCAGCAGCTTAGATGCTAGCGGGGGGATGGCAGATACGCAGTATTTT
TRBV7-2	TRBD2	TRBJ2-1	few	CASSLGEGPEQFF	TGTGCCAGCAGCTTAGGGGAGGGGCCGGAGCAGTTCTTC
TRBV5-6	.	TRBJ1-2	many	CASSLVSGDGYTF	TGTGCCAGCAGCTTGGTATCAGGGGATGGCTACACCTTC
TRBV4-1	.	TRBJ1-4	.	CASSQDRGGWGEKLFF	TGCGCCAGCAGCCAAGATAGGGGGGGCTGGGGTGAAAAACTGTTTTTT
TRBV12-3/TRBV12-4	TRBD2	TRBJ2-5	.	CASNFMMTSPQETQYF	TGTGCCAGCAATTTTATGATGACTAGCCCCCAAGAGACCCAGTACTTC
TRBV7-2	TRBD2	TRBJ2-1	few	CASSASSGGAREQFF	TGTGCCAGCAGCGCGAGTAGCGGGGGGGCCCGGGAGCAGTTCTTC
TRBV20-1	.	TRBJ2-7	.	CSVPTRQPSHEQYF	TGCAGTGTTCCCACGAGGCAGCCATCCCACGAGCAGTACTTC
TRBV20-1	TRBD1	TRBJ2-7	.	CSAQTGAREQYF	TGCAGTGCCCAGACAGGGGCAAGGGAGCAGTACTTC
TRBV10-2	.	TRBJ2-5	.	CASSESPSNQETQYF	TGCGCCAGCAGTGAATCCCCCTCGAACCAAGAGACCCAGTACTTC
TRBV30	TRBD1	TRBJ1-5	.	CAWSGQDNQPQHF	TGTGCCTGGTCCGGACAGGACAATCAGCCCCAGCATTTT